One sample yielded the 6 T cell receptor beta chains listed below, sequenced in a study of shared clonotypes between healthy human individuals. The table came from immunoSEQ multiplex PCR; TCRdb's copy has only in-frame clones and leaves some out. This table holds around 2.5 million clones, approximately 93% found once. Sequenced input: naive CD4+ T cells from PBMCs. Subset specified: CD45RA+ positively selected. The receptor source for this set is a man younger than 35 in good health. Some clones in this sample may be carry-over from other donors' samples.

The J gene is TRBJ2-5, the V gene TRBV2; no clear D. The germline V gene has CDR1 SNHLY and CDR2 FYNNEI. The CDR3 spans 14 residues. Trimming shortened V by 2 bases and J by 1 base, and 8 bases separated the two germline ends. CDR3 protein: CASSEQSLQETQYF. DNA for the CDR3: TGTGCCAGCAGTGAACAGAGCCTCCAAGAGACCCAGTACTTC.

This rearrangement joins TRBV21-1 to TRBJ2-7; the listed D gene, TRBD2, was not tested against the DNA. TRBV21-1 is a documented pseudogene. The CDR3 has 13 amino acids. The CDR3 DNA reads TGTGCCAGCAACGGGGACTCCACCTACGAGCAGTACTTC. As protein: CASNGDSTYEQYF.

V gene TRBV7-9 combines with J gene TRBJ1-4, with TRBD1 matching over 7 bases. The CDR3 extends over 17 amino acids. Trimming cost V 3 bases and J 4 bases; bases outside gene matches: 11. CDR1 and CDR2 (germline): SEHNR, FQNEAQ (reference sequence). CDR3 bases: TGTGCCAGCAGCTTCTGGCACTACCGGGACAGTAATGAAAAACTGTTTTTT. Its protein is CASSFWHYRDSNEKLFF.

The gene calls are TRBV7-9 and TRBJ1-2; 11 bases map to TRBD1. This CDR3 has 14 amino acids. The V gene end was trimmed by 5 bases and the J gene end by 6 bases; junction bases not matched to a gene: 5. The germline gives CDR1 SEHNR, CDR2 FQNEAQ (reference sequence). The CDR3 coding sequence is TGTGCCAGCAGCGACTGGACAGGGGGCGATGGCTACACCTTC. This encodes CASSDWTGGDGYTF.

This chain uses TRBV18 with TRBJ1-5; perhaps TRBD1 as D (5 bases). The CDR3 is 13 residues long. Trimming shortened V by 3 bases and J by 9 bases, and 12 bases separated the two germline ends. Germline CDR1 and CDR2: KGHSH and LQKENI. This chain's CDR3 is CASSPQGWGPQHF. The DNA of the CDR3 is TGTGCCAGCTCACCGCAGGGATGGGGGCCCCAGCATTTT. Complete variable domain (other parts from reference TRBV18 and TRBJ1-5): NAGVMQNPRHLVRRRGQEARLRCSPMKGHSHVYWYRQLPEEGLKFMVYLQKENIIDESGMPKERFSAEFPKEGPSILRIQQVVRGDSAAYFCASSPQGWGPQHFGDGTRLSIL.

The chain employs TRBV5-4 and TRBJ2-5; tentative D call: TRBD2 (6 bases). CDR1 and CDR2 from the germline V gene are SGHNT and YYREEE (reference sequence). This CDR3 contains 15 residues. V lost 0 bases and J lost 4, with 13 bases in between. DNA for the CDR3: TGTGCCAGCAGCTTGGAAACCGCCGGGGGAGAGACCCAGTACTTC. Residues: CASSLETAGGETQYF.